This TCR beta chain was observed in a study of T cell repertoires in aging, cancer and after chemotherapy. The template was genomic DNA from peripheral blood, not RNA. A mixed TRB-A/B primer pool amplified rearranged TRB by multiplex touch-down PCR. Via MiXCR, TCRdb re-called the multiplex PCR reads, giving one row per CDR3 protein. The sample records about 9,400 distinct CDR3 sequences, 30% to 45% being singletons. Sequenced sample: blood. The clonotype comes from a human donor in good health.

The CDR3 sequence is CASSAGHKGYTF. In nucleotides, the CDR3 is TGTGCCAGTAGTGCGGGACATAAAGGCTACACCTTC. The rearrangement joins TRBV19 to TRBJ1-2; TRBD1 might be the D (6 bases). Germline V gene sequence: CDR1 LNHDA, CDR2 SQIVND (reference sequence). The V end lost 5 bases, the J end lost 8 bases, and 12 bases lay between the germline ends. The CDR3 loop spans 12 amino acids.